The 15 T cell receptor beta chains below all came from one sample that was sequenced in a study of T cell responses to AZD1222 COVID-19 vaccine. The data were produced by immunoSEQ multiplex PCR, yet TCRdb's version contains in-frame clones alone and is incomplete. Of approximately 130,000 clones listed, 89% are singletons. The sample consisted of peripheral blood, taken 28 days after the second AZD1222 dose. These receptors were obtained from an adult who received the AZD1222 COVID-19 vaccine.

The chain is built from TRBV5-6 and TRBJ1-5, with D unclear. The CDR3 length is 14 residues. Germline V gene data show CDR1 as SGHDT and CDR2 as YYEEEE. V shed 4 bases and J shed 8 bases, with 16 bases lying between them. The CDR3 loop is CASSNRAQMEPQHF. CDR3 DNA sequence: TGTGCCAGCAGCAACCGGGCCCAGATGGAGCCCCAGCATTTT. The whole variable domain, remainder taken from reference TRBV5-6 and TRBJ1-5, is DAGVTQSPTHLIKTRGQQVTLRCSPKSGHDTVSWYQQALGQGPQFIFQYYEEEERQRGNFPDRFSGHQFPNYSSELNVNALLLGDSALYLCASSNRAQMEPQHFGDGTRLSIL.

As concerns this clone: One junction end does not reproduce the germline sequence, and a read error may be involved. The rearrangement uses TRBV19 and TRBJ1-5; TRBD1 might be the D (6 bases). In germline, CDR1 is LNHDA, CDR2 SQIVND (reference sequence). CDR3 size: 14 residues. The CDR3 region has the DNA TGTGCCAGTAGGATAGACAGGTTCAATCAGCCCCAGCATTTT. It encodes CASRIDRFNQPQHF.

V usage is TRBV27 and J usage is TRBJ1-1, with D perhaps TRBD1 (5 bases). CDR1 and CDR2 (germline): MNHEY, SMNVEV (reference sequence). The CDR3 is made up of 16 amino acids. V lost 5 bases and J 0 bases, leaving 16 bases between the germline ends. This CDR3 is CASSPYRSTMNTEAFF. The CDR3 nucleotides read TGTGCCAGCAGTCCATACAGGTCTACCATGAACACTGAAGCTTTCTTT.

This clone occurred a few times. The chain joins TRBV5-4 to TRBJ1-2; D is perhaps TRBD1 (6 bases). CDR3 length: 13 residues. Germline V gene lookup returns CDR1 SGHNT and CDR2 YYREEE (reference sequence). V lost 5 bases and J 5 bases, leaving 13 bases between the germline ends. CDR3 sequence (DNA): TGTGCCAGCAGATCTGGACAGAGGTATGGCTACACCTTC. The encoded protein is CASRSGQRYGYTF.

The chain couples TRBV7-6 to TRBJ2-1, with D unresolved. CDR1 is SGHVS and CDR2 is FNYEAQ in the germline V gene. The V end was cut by 2 bases, the J end by 7 bases, with 18 bases between. The CDR3 covers 16 residues. CDR3 loop: CASSLFDRATINEQFF. CDR3 bases: TGTGCCAGCAGCTTATTTGACCGAGCAACGATAAATGAGCAGTTCTTC.

This chain uses TRBV19 with TRBJ2-1, with 7 bases aligning to TRBD2. This CDR3 region has 14 residues. CDR1 is LNHDA, CDR2 SQIVND, per germline (reference sequence). J gave up 6 bases and V 3 bases, and 5 bases lay outside the gene matches. CDR3 bases: TGTGCCAGTAGTATTGGAGGACTAGTCAATGAGCAGTTCTTC. Encoded protein: CASSIGGLVNEQFF.

V gene TRBV18 combines with J gene TRBJ2-1; possibly TRBD1 or TRBD2 for D (5 bases each). Germline assignment: CDR1 KGHSH and CDR2 LQKENI. V was shortened by 5 bases and J by 5 bases, with 10 bases between the two germline ends. This CDR3 has 13 residues. CDR3 sequence reads: CASSAGTNNEQFF. The CDR3 DNA reads as TGTGCCAGCTCAGCCGGGACGAACAATGAGCAGTTCTTC.

J is TRBJ1-5 and V is TRBV7-9; 10 nucleotides agree with TRBD1. CDR3 length equals 15 residues. CDR1 SEHNR and CDR2 FQNEAQ come from the germline V gene (reference sequence). V was clipped by 5 bases and J by 6 bases; unmatched bases: 7. Here the CDR3 DNA reads TGTGCCAGCAGCCCCCCCGGGACAGGGGTTCAGCCCCAGCATTTT. Protein sequence: CASSPPGTGVQPQHF. The full variable domain, in which reference TRBV7-9 and TRBJ1-5 provide the parts outside the CDR3, is DTGVSQNPRHKITKRGQNVTFRCDPISEHNRLYWYRQTLGQGPEFLTYFQNEAQLEKSRLLSDRFSAERPKGSFSTLEIQRTEQGDSAMYLCASSPPGTGVQPQHFGDGTRLSIL.

The chain carries TRBV15 and TRBJ2-7, with D perhaps matching TRBD2 (5 bases). This CDR3 has 15 amino acids. CDR1 is LNHNV, CDR2 YYDKDF, per germline (reference sequence). Trimming took off 0 bases at V and 4 bases at J, with 13 bases between the two ends. CDR3 in amino acids: CATSRDSVPGYEQYF. CDR3 nucleotide sequence: TGTGCCACCAGCAGAGATAGCGTCCCAGGTTACGAGCAGTACTTC.

The CDR3 loop reads CASSQGPGGAINQPQHF. CDR3 coding DNA: TGCGCCAGCAGCCAAGGTCCGGGGGGCGCAATCAATCAGCCCCAGCATTTT. The chain links TRBV4-1 to TRBJ1-5, with a weak D call TRBD1 (6 bases). With 1 base removed from V and 3 bases from J, the gap between germline ends came to 16 bases. CDR1 is MGHRA and CDR2 is YSYEKL in the germline V gene. CDR3 size: 17 residues.

This chain uses TRBV19 with TRBJ2-1; 7 bases line up with TRBD1. Unmatched junction bases numbered 6, after V lost 8 bases and J lost 8 bases. The CDR3 contains 12 residues. Germline V lookup: CDR1 LNHDA, CDR2 SQIVND (reference sequence). The DNA of the CDR3 is TGTGCCAGTCAGGACAGGCCCGATGAGCAGTTCTTC. It yields the protein CASQDRPDEQFF. Using reference TRBV19 and TRBJ2-1 for the parts outside the CDR3, the full variable domain is DGGITQSPKYLFRKEGQNVTLSCEQNLNHDAMYWYRQDPGQGLRLIYYSQIVNDFQKGDIAEGYSVSREKKESFPLTVTSAQKNPTAFYLCASQDRPDEQFFGPGTRLTVL.

This chain connects TRBV6-4 to TRBJ2-3, with 7 bases that match TRBD2. The CDR3 sequence is 15 residues long. V shed 3 bases, J shed 3 bases, and the junction held 6 bases outside the gene matches. CDR1 and CDR2 (germline): MRHNA, SNTAGT. CDR3 nucleotides: TGTGCCAGCAGTGATCAGTCTAGCGGTACAGATACGCAGTATTTT. Its protein product is CASSDQSSGTDTQYF.

The rearrangement joins TRBV29-1 to TRBJ1-2; TRBD1 aligns across 7 bases. With 6 bases clipped from V and 1 base from J, the junction kept 11 bases outside the gene matches. This CDR3 region has 15 residues. CDR1 SQVTM and CDR2 ANQGSEA come from the germline V gene. CDR3 protein: CSVRGTVEDNYGYTF. In nucleotides, the CDR3 is TGCAGCGTACGCGGGACAGTAGAAGATAACTATGGCTACACCTTC.

The chain has TRBV10-3 and TRBJ1-5; D is unclear. The V gene's germline CDR1 is ENHRY and CDR2 SYGVKD. This CDR3 is built from 14 residues. V lost 3 bases and J 6 bases, leaving 12 bases between the germline ends. This CDR3 reads CAISDITDGQPQHF. The CDR3 nucleotides are TGTGCCATCAGTGATATAACAGATGGTCAGCCCCAGCATTTT.

J is TRBJ1-2 and V is TRBV15; D gene ambiguous. CDR3 size: 15 residues. The V end was cut by 0 bases, the J end by 7 bases, with 15 bases between. Germline V lookup: CDR1 LNHNV, CDR2 YYDKDF (reference sequence). CDR3 bases: TGTGCCACCAGCAGAGATATCCCCCGTCTCGGTGGCTACACCTTC. Translation gives CATSRDIPRLGGYTF. Based on the CDR3 plus reference TRBV15 and TRBJ1-2, the full variable domain is DAMVIQNPRYQVTQFGKPVTLSCSQTLNHNVMYWYQQKSSQAPKLLFHYYDKDFNNEADTPDNFQSRRPNTSFCFLDIRSPGLGDTAMYLCATSRDIPRLGGYTFGSGTRLTVV.